This T cell receptor beta chain was profiled in a study of cytomegalovirus exposure and HLA in healthy donors. General observations from the study: An analysis that came later showed most CMV-associated TCR beta chains appearing HLA-restricted.

Germline V CDR1 and CDR2: SGHDN, FVKESK. The V segment lost 4 bases and the J segment 4 bases; nucleotides outside the gene matches: 8. The CDR3 is 15 amino acids. For this clone: Antigen: not known.

This PCR relied on a set of 60 Vbeta primers and 13 Jbeta primers. Clones were sequenced by immunoSEQ multiplex PCR, and TCRdb holds only the in-frame ones, with some missing. This table holds roughly 100,000 clones, around 77% found once. The receptor was derived from a woman in her forties in good health and CMV-seropositive. The rearrangement uses TRBV14 and TRBJ2-7, with TRBD1 identical over 9 bases. The material sequenced was PBMCs. The CDR3 bases are TGTGCCAGCAGCCGTCTCGGGGACAGGGCATACGAGCAGTACTTC. Its protein is CASSRLGDRAYEQYF.